This TCR beta chain was sequenced for a study of CD8 T cells in Susac syndrome. It was with random hexamers that roughly 0.45 to 1 ug RNA was reverse transcribed. Coverage of TCR beta CDR3 amplification by immunoSEQ multiplex PCR extended to 54 Vbeta and 13 Jbeta. TCRdb independently ran MiXCR on the immunoSEQ multiplex PCR reads; one entry per CDR3 protein. This repertoire shows about 300,000 distinct CDR3 sequences, around 89% found once; its top ten account for approximately 0.18%. CDR1 and CDR2 (germline): SGDLS, YYNGEE. The CDR3 has 14 residues. The junction had 6 bases not matched to a gene; V was cut back by 3 bases and J by 6 bases.

The sequenced sample was CD8+ T cells from PBMCs. The chain recombines TRBV9 with TRBJ2-1; 7 nucleotides align to TRBD1. The clonotype originates from a human donor with multiple sclerosis. CDR3 nucleotide sequence: TGTGCCAGCAGCGAATATGGGACAGTCAATGAGCAGTTCTTC. It encodes CASSEYGTVNEQFF. Full variable domain (outside the CDR3, taken from reference TRBV9 and TRBJ2-1): DSGVTQTPKHLITATGQRVTLRCSPRSGDLSVYWYQQSLDQGLQFLIQYYNGEERAKGNILERFSAQQFPDLHSELNLSSLELGDSALYFCASSEYGTVNEQFFGPGTRLTVL.